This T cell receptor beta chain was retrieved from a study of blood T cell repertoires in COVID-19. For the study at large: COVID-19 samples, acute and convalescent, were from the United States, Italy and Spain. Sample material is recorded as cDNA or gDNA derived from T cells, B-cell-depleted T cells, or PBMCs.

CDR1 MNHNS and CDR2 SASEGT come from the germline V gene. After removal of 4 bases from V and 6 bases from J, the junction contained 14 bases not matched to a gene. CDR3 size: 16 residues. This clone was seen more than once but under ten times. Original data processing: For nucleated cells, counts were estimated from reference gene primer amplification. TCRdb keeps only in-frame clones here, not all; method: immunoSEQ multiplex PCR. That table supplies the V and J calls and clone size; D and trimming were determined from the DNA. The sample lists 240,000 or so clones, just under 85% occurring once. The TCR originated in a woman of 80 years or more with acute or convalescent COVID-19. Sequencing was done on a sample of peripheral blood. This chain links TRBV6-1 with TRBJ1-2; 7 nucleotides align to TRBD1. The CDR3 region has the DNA TGTGCCAGCAGTGTTCAGACGGCACAGGGGATGCATGGCTACACCTTC. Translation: CASSVQTAQGMHGYTF.